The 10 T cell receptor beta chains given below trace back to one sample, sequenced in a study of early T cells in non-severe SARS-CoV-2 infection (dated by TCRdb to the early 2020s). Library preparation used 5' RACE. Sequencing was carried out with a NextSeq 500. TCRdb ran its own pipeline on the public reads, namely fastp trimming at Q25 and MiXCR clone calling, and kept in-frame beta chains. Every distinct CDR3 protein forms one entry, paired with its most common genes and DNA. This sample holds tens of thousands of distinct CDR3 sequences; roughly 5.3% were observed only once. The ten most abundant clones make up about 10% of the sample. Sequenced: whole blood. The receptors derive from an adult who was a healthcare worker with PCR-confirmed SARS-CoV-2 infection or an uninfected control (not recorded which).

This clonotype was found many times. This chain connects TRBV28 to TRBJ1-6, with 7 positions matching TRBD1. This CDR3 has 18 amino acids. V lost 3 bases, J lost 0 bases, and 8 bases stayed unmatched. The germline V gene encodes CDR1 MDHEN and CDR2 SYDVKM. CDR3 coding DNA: TGTGCCAGCAGTTTGGGTTTGGACAGGAGCTCCTATAATTCACCCCTCCACTTT. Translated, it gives CASSLGLDRSSYNSPLHF. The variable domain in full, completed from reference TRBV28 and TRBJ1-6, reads DVKVTQSSRYLVKRTGEKVFLECVQDMDHENMFWYRQDPGLGLRLIYFSYDVKMKEKGDIPEGYSVSREKKERFSLILESASTNQTSMYLCASSLGLDRSSYNSPLHFGNGTRLTVT.

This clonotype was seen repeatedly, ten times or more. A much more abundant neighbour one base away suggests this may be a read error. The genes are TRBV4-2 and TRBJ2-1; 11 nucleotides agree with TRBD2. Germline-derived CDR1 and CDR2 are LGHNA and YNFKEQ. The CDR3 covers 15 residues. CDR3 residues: CVSSPTSGRGDEQFF. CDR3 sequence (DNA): TGTGTCAGCAGCCCAACTAGCGGGAGAGGCGATGAGCAGTTCTTC.

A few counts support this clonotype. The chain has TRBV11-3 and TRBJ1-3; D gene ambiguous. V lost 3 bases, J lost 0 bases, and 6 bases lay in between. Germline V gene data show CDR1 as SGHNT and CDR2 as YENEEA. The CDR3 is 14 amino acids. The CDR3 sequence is CASSFWDSGNTIYF. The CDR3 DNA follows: TGTGCCAGCAGCTTTTGGGACTCTGGAAACACCATATATTTT.

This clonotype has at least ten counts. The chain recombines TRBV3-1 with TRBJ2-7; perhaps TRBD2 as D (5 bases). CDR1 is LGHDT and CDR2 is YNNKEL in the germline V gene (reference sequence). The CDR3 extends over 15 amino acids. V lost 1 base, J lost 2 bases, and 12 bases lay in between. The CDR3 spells CASSQGSSGPYEQYF. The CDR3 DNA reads TGTGCCAGCAGCCAAGGTTCGAGCGGACCCTACGAGCAGTACTTC.

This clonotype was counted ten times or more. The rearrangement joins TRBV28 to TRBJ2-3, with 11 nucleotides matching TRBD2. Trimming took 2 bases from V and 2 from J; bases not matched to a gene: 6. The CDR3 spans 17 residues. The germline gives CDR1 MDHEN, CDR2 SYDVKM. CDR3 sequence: CASSLASSGRPTDTQYF. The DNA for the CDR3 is TGTGCCAGCAGTTTAGCCTCTAGCGGGAGGCCCACAGATACGCAGTATTTT.

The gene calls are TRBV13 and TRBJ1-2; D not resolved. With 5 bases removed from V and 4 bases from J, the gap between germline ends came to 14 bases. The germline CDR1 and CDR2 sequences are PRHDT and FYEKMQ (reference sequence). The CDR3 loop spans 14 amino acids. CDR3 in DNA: TGTGCCAGCAGCGCCCGAAAGAAAGGCTATGGCTACACCTTC. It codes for CASSARKKGYGYTF.

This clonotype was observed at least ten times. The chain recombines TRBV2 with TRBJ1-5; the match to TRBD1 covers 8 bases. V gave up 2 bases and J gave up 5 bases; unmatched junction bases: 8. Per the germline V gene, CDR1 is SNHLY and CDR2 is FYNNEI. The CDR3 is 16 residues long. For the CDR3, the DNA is TGTGCCAGCAGTGAACCCCGGGACAGGAGATATCAGCCCCAGCATTTT. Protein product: CASSEPRDRRYQPQHF. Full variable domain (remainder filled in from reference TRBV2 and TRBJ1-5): EPEVTQTPSHQVTQMGQEVILRCVPISNHLYFYWYRQILGQKVEFLVSFYNNEISEKSEIFDDQFSVERPDGSNFTLKIRSTKLEDSAMYFCASSEPRDRRYQPQHFGDGTRLSIL.

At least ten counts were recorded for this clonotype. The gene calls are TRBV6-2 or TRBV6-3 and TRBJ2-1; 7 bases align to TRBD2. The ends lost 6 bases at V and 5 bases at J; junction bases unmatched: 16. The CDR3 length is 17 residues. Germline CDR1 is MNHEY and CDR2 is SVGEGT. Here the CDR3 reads CASRDWDYQPHDNEQFF. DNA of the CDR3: TGTGCCAGCAGAGACTGGGACTACCAACCGCACGACAATGAGCAGTTCTTC.

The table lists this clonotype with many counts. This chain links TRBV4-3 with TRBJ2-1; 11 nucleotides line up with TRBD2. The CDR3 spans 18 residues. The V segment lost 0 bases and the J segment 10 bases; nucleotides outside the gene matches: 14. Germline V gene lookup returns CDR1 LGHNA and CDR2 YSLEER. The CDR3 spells CASSQDMQGLAGGKEQFF. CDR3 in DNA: TGCGCCAGCAGCCAAGATATGCAGGGCCTAGCGGGAGGAAAAGAGCAGTTCTTC.

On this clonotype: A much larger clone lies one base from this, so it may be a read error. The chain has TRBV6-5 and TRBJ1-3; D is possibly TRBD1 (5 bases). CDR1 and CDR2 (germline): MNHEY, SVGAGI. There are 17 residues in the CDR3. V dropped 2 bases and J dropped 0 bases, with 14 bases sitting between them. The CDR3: CASSYGSRRVSGNTIYF. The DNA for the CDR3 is TGTGCCAGCAGTTACGGGTCCCGCAGGGTCTCTGGAAACACCATATATTTT.